The present T cell receptor beta chain was sequenced within a study of human T cells and chemical hapten exposure. Overall study: Patch testing placed 0.01% DPC on the upper back, with readings at 6 days.

TCRdb called the RACE reads again in MiXCR, with one record for every CDR3 protein. This sample has roughly 360,000 distinct CDR3 sequences, with approximately 4.4% found just once. Time point of the sample: patch test 1, 2 weeks after DPC sensitization. This sample's treatment: therapeutic diphenylcyclopropenone sensitization with weekly scalp DPC. Study-wide points: TCRs exceeding 1 in 1000 frequency stayed unchanged with DPC sensitization.

CDR3 size: 16 residues. The J segment lost 3 bases and the V segment lost 4 bases, leaving 8 bases of the junction unmatched. The germline gives CDR1 PRHDT, CDR2 FYEKMQ (reference sequence). Ten or more counts support this clonotype. The target antigen is unknown. This receptor was taken from a woman aged 45-60 years with alopecia areata. Some clones in this sample may be carry-over from other donors' samples. V and J are TRBV13 and TRBJ2-3; 9 nucleotides match TRBD1. The material was whole blood, obtained in connection with sensitization to the hapten diphenylcyclopropenone (DPC). CDR3 nucleotides: TGTGCCAGCAGCTACCCGAACAGGGGGCTTACAGATACGCAGTATTTT. It translates to CASSYPNRGLTDTQYF.